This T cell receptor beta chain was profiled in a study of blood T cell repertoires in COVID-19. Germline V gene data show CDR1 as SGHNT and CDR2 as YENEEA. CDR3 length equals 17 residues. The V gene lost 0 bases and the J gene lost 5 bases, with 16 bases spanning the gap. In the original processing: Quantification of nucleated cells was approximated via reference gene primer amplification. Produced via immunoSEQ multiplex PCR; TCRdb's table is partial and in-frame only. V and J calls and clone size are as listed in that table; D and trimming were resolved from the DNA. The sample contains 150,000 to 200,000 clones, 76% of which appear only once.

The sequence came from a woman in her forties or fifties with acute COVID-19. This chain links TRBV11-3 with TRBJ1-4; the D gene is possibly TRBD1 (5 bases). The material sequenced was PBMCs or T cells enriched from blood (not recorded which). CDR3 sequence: CASSLEAGQGQNEKLFF. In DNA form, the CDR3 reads TGTGCCAGCAGCTTAGAAGCAGGGCAAGGTCAAAATGAAAAACTGTTTTTT.